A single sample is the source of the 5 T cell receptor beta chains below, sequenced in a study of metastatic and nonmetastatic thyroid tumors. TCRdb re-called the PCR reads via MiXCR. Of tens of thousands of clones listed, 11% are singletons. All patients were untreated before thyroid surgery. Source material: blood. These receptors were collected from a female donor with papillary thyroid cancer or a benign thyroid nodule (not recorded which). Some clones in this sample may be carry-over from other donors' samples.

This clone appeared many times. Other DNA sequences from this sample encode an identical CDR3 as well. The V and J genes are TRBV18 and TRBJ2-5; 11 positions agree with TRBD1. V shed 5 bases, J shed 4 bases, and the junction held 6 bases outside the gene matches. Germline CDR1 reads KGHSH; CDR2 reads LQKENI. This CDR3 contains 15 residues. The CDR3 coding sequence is TGTGCCAGCTCAAACCCGGACAGGGGGCGAGAGACCCAGTACTTC. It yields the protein CASSNPDRGRETQYF.

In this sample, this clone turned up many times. In DNA, the CDR3 is TGCGCCAGCAGTCGGGGCAGCGGATTCTCCGAGCAGTACTTC. Translation: CASSRGSGFSEQYF. The V gene is TRBV10-1, the J gene TRBJ2-7, with D possibly being TRBD1 or TRBD2 (5 bases each). V dropped 5 bases and J dropped 6 bases, with 17 bases sitting between them. This CDR3 has 14 amino acids. Germline V lookup: CDR1 WNHNN, CDR2 SYGVQD (reference sequence).

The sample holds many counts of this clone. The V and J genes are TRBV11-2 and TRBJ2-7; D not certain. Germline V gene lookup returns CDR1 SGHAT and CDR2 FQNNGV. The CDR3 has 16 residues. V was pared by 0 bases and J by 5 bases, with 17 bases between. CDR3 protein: CASSLEAPGFDNEQYF. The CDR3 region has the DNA TGTGCCAGCAGCTTAGAGGCCCCCGGGTTCGATAACGAGCAGTACTTC.

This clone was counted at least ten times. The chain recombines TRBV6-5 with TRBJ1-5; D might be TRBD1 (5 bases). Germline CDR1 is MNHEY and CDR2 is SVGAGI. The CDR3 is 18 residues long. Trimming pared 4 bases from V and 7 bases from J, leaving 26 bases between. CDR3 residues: CASSWTVGDGSLDQPQHF. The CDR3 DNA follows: TGTGCCAGCAGTTGGACCGTCGGGGACGGCAGTTTAGACCAGCCCCAGCATTTT.

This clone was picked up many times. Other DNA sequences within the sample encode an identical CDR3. Written as DNA, the CDR3 is TGTGCCTGGAGTGTACTGGGGGGATCCTATAATTCACCCCTCCACTTT. As protein: CAWSVLGGSYNSPLHF. The V gene is TRBV30, the J gene TRBJ1-6, with D perhaps TRBD1 (5 bases). Germline CDR1 and CDR2: GTSNPN and SVGIG (reference sequence). V lost 0 bases to trimming and J lost 1 base, with 10 bases between them. This CDR3 is built from 16 residues.